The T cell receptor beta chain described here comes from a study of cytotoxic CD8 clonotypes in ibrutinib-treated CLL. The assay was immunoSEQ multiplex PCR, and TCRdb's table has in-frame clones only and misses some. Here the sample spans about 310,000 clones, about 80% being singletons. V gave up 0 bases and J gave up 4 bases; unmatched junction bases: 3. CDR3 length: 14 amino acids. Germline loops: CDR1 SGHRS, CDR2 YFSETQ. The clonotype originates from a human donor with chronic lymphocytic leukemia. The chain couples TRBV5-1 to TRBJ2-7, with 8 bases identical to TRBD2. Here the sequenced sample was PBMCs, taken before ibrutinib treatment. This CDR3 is CASSLEAGAYEQYF. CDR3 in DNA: TGCGCCAGCAGCTTGGAAGCGGGGGCGTACGAGCAGTACTTC.